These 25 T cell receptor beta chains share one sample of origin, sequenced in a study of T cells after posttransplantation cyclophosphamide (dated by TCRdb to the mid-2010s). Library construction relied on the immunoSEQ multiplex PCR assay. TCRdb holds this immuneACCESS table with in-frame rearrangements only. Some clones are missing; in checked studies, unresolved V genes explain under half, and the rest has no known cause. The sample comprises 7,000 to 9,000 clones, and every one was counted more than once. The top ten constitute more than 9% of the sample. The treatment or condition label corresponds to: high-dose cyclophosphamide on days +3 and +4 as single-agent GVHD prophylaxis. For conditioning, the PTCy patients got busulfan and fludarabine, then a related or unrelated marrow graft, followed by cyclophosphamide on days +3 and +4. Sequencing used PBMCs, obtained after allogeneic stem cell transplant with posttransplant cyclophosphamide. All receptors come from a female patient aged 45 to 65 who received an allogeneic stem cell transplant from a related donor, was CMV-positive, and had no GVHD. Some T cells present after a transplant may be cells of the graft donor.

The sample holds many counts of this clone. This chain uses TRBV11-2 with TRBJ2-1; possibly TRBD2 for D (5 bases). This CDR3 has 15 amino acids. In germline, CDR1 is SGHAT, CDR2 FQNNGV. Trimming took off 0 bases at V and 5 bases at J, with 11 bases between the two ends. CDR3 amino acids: CASSLDLVRDNEQFF. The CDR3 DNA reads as TGTGCCAGCAGCTTAGATTTAGTGAGGGACAATGAGCAGTTCTTC.

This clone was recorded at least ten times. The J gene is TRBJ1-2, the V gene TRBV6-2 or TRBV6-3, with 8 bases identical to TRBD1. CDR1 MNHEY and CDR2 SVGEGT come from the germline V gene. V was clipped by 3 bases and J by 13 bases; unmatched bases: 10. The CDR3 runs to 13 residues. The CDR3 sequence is CASSYGQGRGVTF. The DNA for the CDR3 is TGTGCCAGCAGTTATGGACAGGGAAGAGGAGTCACCTTC.

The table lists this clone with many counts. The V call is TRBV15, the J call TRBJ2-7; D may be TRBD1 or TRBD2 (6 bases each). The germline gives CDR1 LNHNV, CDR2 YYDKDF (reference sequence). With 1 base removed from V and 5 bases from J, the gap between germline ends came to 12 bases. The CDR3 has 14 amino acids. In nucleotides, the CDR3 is TGTGCCACCAGCAGAGCACAGGGAGGACACGAGCAGTACTTC. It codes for CATSRAQGGHEQYF.

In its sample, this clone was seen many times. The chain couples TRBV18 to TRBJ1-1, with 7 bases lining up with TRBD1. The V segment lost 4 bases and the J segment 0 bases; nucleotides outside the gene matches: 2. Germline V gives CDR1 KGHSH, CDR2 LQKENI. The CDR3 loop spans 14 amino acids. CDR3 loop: CASSLGQMNTEAFF. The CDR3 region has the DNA TGTGCCAGCTCACTGGGACAGATGAACACTGAAGCTTTCTTT.

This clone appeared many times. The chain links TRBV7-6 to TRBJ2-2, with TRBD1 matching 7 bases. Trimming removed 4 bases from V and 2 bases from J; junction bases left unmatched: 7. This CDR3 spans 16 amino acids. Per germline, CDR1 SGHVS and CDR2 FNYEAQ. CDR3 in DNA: TGTGCCAGCAGCTCCCAGGGGGTCAGAAACACCGGGGAGCTGTTTTTT. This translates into CASSSQGVRNTGELFF.

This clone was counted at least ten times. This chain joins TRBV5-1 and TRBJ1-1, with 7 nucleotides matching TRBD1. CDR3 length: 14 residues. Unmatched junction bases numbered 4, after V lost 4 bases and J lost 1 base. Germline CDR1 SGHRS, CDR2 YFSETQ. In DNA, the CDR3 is TGCGCCAGCAGCAGGGACAGACCGAACACTGAAGCTTTCTTT. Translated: CASSRDRPNTEAFF. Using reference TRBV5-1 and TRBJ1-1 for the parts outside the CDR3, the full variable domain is KAGVTQTPRYLIKTRGQQVTLSCSPISGHRSVSWYQQTPGQGLQFLFEYFSETQRNKGNFPGRFSGRQFSNSRSEMNVSTLELGDSALYLCASSRDRPNTEAFFGQGTRLTVV.

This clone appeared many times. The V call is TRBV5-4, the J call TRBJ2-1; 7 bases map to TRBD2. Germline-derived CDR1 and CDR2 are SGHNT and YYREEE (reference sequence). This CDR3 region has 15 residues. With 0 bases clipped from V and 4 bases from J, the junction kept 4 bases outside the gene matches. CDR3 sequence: CASSLAAREYNEQFF. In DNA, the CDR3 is TGTGCCAGCAGCTTGGCCGCGCGGGAGTACAATGAGCAGTTCTTC.

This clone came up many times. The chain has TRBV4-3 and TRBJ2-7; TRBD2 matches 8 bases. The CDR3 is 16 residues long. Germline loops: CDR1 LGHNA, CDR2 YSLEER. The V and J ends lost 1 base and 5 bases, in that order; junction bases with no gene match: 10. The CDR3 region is CASSQVWRGDFHEQYF. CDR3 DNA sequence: TGCGCCAGCAGCCAAGTGTGGCGGGGGGACTTCCACGAGCAGTACTTC.

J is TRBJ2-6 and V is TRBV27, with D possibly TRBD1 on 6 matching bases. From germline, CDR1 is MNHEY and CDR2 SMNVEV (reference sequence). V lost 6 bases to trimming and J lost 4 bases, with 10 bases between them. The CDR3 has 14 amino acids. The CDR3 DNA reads TGTGCCAGCAGGACTGGGGGCGGGGCCAACGTCCTGACTTTC. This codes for CASRTGGGANVLTF.

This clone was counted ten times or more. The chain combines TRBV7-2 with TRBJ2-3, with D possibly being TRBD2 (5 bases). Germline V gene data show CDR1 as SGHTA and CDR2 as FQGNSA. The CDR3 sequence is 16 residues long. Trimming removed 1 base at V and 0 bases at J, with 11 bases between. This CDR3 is CASSLDSDSSTDTQYF. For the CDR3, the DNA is TGTGCCAGCAGCTTAGATTCGGACTCTAGCACAGATACGCAGTATTTT.

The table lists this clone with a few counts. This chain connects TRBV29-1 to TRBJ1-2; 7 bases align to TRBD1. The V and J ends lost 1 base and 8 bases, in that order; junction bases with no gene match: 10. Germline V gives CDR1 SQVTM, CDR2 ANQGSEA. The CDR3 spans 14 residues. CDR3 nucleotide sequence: TGCAGCGTTGAAGTCCCGACAGGGATCGACGGCTACACCTTC. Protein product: CSVEVPTGIDGYTF.

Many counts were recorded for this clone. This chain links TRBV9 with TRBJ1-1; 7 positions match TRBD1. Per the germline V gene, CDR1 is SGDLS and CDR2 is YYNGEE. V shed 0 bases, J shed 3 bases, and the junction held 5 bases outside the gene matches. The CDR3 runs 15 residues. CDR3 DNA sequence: TGTGCCAGCAGCGTAGGGACAGGCGTGGACACTGAAGCTTTCTTT. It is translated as CASSVGTGVDTEAFF.

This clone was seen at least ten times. This chain's CDR3 is CASSVGQGDYGYTF. DNA of the CDR3: TGTGCCAGCAGCGTGGGACAGGGGGACTATGGCTACACCTTC. The chain links TRBV5-4 to TRBJ1-2, with 11 bases matching TRBD1. Per germline, CDR1 SGHNT and CDR2 YYREEE (reference sequence). The CDR3 runs to 14 residues. V gave up 4 bases and J gave up 3 bases; unmatched junction bases: 2.

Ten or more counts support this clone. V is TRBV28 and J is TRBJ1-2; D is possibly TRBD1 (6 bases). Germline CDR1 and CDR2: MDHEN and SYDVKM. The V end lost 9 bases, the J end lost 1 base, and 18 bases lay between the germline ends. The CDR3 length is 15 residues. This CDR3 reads CARRPSDRGNYGYTF. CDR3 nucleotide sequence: TGTGCCAGACGTCCCTCGGACAGAGGTAACTATGGCTACACCTTC.

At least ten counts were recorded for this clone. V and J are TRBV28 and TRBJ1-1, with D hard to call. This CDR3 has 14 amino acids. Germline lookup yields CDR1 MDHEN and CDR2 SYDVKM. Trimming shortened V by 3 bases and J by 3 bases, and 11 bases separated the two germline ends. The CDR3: CASSFIERDTEAFF. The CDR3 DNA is TGTGCCAGCAGTTTTATCGAGAGGGACACTGAAGCTTTCTTT.

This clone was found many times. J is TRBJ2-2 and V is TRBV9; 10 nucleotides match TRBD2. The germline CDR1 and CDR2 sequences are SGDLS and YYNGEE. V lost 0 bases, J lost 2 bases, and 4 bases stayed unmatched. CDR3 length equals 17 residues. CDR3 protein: CASSVALAGHNTGELFF. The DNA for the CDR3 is TGTGCCAGCAGCGTAGCACTAGCGGGACATAACACCGGGGAGCTGTTTTTT.

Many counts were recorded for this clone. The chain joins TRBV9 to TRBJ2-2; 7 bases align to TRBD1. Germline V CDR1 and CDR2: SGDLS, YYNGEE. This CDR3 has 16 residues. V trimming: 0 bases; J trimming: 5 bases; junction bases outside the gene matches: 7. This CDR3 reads CASSVGSRGLTGELFF. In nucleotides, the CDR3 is TGTGCCAGCAGCGTAGGTAGTAGGGGGCTAACCGGGGAGCTGTTTTTT.

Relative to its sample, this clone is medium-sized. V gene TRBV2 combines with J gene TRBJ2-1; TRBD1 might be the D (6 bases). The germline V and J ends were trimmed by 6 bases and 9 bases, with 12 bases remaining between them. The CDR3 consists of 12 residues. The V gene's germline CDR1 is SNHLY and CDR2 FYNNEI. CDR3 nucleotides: TGTGCCAGCAGCCTACAGGGAGCTGAGCAGTTCTTC. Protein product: CASSLQGAEQFF.

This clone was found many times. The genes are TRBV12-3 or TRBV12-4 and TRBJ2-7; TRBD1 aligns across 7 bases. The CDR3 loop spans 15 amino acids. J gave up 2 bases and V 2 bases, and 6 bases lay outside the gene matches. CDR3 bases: TGTGCCAGCAGTTTACTCTCGGACAGGCCCTACGAGCAGTACTTC. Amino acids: CASSLLSDRPYEQYF.

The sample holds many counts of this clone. In DNA form, the CDR3 reads TGTGCCAGCTCACCCGGACAGGGGAGCTATCAGCCCCAGCATTTT. It specifies CASSPGQGSYQPQHF. The J gene is TRBJ1-5, the V gene TRBV18, with TRBD1 identical over 9 bases. The length of the CDR3 is 15 residues. Germline loops: CDR1 KGHSH, CDR2 LQKENI. V dropped 3 bases and J dropped 5; count of bases not matched to a gene: 5.

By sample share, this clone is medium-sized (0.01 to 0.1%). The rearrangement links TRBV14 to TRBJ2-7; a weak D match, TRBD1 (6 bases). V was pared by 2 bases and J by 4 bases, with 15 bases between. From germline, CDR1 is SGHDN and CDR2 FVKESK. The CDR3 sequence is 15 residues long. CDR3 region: CASSQKGRTVYEQYF. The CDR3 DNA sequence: TGTGCCAGCAGCCAAAAGGGAAGGACAGTGTACGAGCAGTACTTC.

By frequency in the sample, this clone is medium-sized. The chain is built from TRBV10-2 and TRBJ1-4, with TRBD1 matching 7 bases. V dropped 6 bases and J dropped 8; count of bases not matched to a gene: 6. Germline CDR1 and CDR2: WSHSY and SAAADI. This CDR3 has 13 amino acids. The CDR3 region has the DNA TGCGCCAGCAGCCGACAGGGCCCCGAAAAACTGTTTTTT. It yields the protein CASSRQGPEKLFF.

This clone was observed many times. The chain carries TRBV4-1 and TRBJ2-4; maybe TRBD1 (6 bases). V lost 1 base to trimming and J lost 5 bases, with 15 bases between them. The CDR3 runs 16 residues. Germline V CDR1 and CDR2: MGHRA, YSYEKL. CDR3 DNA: TGCGCCAGCAGCCAAGGATCGCCAGGGGTCCAAAACATTCAGTACTTC. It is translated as CASSQGSPGVQNIQYF.

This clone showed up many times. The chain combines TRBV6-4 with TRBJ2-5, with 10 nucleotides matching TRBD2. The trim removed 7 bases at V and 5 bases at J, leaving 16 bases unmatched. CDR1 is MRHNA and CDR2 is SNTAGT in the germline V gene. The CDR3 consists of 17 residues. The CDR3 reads CASTSGSFFAHRETQYF. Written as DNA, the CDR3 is TGTGCCAGCACTAGCGGGAGTTTTTTTGCACACAGGGAGACCCAGTACTTC.

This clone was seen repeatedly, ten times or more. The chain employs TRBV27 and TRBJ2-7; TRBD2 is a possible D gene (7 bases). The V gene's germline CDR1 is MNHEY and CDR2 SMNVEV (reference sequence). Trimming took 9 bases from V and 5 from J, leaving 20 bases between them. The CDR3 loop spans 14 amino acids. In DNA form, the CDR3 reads TGTGCCAGGGGGGGGGCGCGTCCTTACAACGAGCAGTACTTC. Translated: CARGGARPYNEQYF.